These 14 T cell receptor beta chains share one sample of origin, sequenced in a study of blood T cell repertoires in COVID-19. Method: immunoSEQ multiplex PCR; TCRdb's copy keeps in-frame clones and lacks some. The sample carries about 220,000 clones, about nine tenths recorded once. Sequencing was performed on peripheral blood. The receptors come from a man aged 35 to 55 with acute or convalescent COVID-19.

This chain links TRBV7-9 with TRBJ1-3, with TRBD1 matching 7 bases. There are 14 residues in the CDR3. The germline V gene has CDR1 SEHNR and CDR2 FQNEAQ (reference sequence). The trim removed 7 bases at V and 4 bases at J, leaving 7 bases unmatched. Here the CDR3 reads CASISTGDGNTIYF. The CDR3 DNA is TGTGCCAGCATTTCCACAGGGGACGGAAACACCATATATTTT. The full variable domain, its missing parts supplied by reference TRBV7-9 and TRBJ1-3, is DTGVSQNPRHKITKRGQNVTFRCDPISEHNRLYWYRQTLGQGPEFLTYFQNEAQLEKSRLLSDRFSAERPKGSFSTLEIQRTEQGDSAMYLCASISTGDGNTIYFGEGSWLTVV.

The chain couples TRBV10-3 to TRBJ1-6; 8 nucleotides align to TRBD1. This CDR3 is 14 amino acids long. Germline trimming cut 7 bases from V and 10 bases from J; bases unmatched to any gene: 9. Germline CDR1 reads ENHRY; CDR2 reads SYGVKD. The chain's CDR3 is CAINGQGSLSPLHF. The DNA for the CDR3 is TGTGCCATCAATGGACAGGGATCCTTGTCACCCCTCCACTTT.

The chain uses TRBV2 and TRBJ1-1; possibly TRBD1 for D (6 bases). V was shortened by 5 bases and J by 3 bases, with 10 bases between the two germline ends. Germline V lookup: CDR1 SNHLY, CDR2 FYNNEI. The CDR3 consists of 13 residues. CDR3 protein: CASSPTGYTEAFF. For the CDR3, the DNA is TGTGCCAGCAGTCCGACAGGATACACTGAAGCTTTCTTT. The complete variable domain, with remaining parts taken from reference TRBV2 and TRBJ1-1, reads EPEVTQTPSHQVTQMGQEVILRCVPISNHLYFYWYRQILGQKVEFLVSFYNNEISEKSEIFDDQFSVERPDGSNFTLKIRSTKLEDSAMYFCASSPTGYTEAFFGQGTRLTVV.

This chain links TRBV1 with TRBJ2-1; TRBD2 is the table's D call and was not checked against the DNA. TRBV1 is recorded as a pseudogene. CDR3 length: 18 residues. The chain's CDR3 is CTVNTPGLAGGPDNEQFF. The CDR3 coding sequence is TGCACCGTTAACACACCGGGACTAGCGGGGGGGCCTGACAATGAGCAGTTCTTC.

V gene TRBV14 combines with J gene TRBJ2-1, with 13 bases lining up with TRBD2. The ends lost 4 bases at V and 9 bases at J; junction bases unmatched: 6. Per the germline V gene, CDR1 is SGHDN and CDR2 is FVKESK. CDR3 length: 15 residues. The CDR3 bases are TGTGCCAGCAGCCGGACTAGCGGGGGTCATAGTGAGCAGTTCTTC. Translating gives CASSRTSGGHSEQFF. The variable domain in full, completed from reference TRBV14 and TRBJ2-1, reads EAGVTQFPSHSVIEKGQTVTLRCDPISGHDNLYWYRRVMGKEIKFLLHFVKESKQDESGMPNNRFLAERTGGTYSTLKVQPAELEDSGVYFCASSRTSGGHSEQFFGPGTRLTVL.

The chain uses TRBV2 and TRBJ1-4; 7 bases fit TRBD1. There are 17 residues in the CDR3. Germline V CDR1 and CDR2: SNHLY, FYNNEI. The J segment lost 2 bases and the V segment lost 7 bases, leaving 13 bases of the junction unmatched. The chain's CDR3 is CASTRTGLPATNEKLFF. The DNA of the CDR3 is TGTGCCAGCACTAGGACAGGCCTCCCTGCGACTAATGAAAAACTGTTTTTT.

V is TRBV5-6 and J is TRBJ2-7; D not resolved. The germline V gene has CDR1 SGHDT and CDR2 YYEEEE. V shed 5 bases and J shed 0 bases, with 15 bases lying between them. The CDR3 has 15 amino acids. The CDR3 here is CASSPEAAFSYEQYF. The CDR3 nucleotides are TGTGCCAGCAGTCCTGAGGCGGCATTCTCCTACGAGCAGTACTTC.

The rearrangement links TRBV6-1 to TRBJ1-5; D is ambiguous. Germline-derived CDR1 and CDR2 are MNHNS and SASEGT. The CDR3 is 15 amino acids. V shed 2 bases and J shed 0 bases, with 8 bases lying between them. CDR3 residues: CASSEQSYSNQPQHF. Here the CDR3 DNA reads TGTGCCAGCAGTGAACAGTCTTATAGCAATCAGCCCCAGCATTTT.

In its sample, this clone was seen a few times. This chain connects TRBV5-1 to TRBJ1-1; D uncertain. The CDR3 is 15 residues long. Germline V gene lookup returns CDR1 SGHRS and CDR2 YFSETQ. Trimming took 2 bases from V and 0 from J, leaving 11 bases between them. For the CDR3, the DNA is TGCGCCAGCAGCTTCTTAAGGAGCATGAACACTGAAGCTTTCTTT. Translating gives CASSFLRSMNTEAFF.

The chain is built from TRBV2 and TRBJ2-5; 10 bases agree with TRBD1. Trimming at V came to 5 bases and at J to 5 bases, leaving 8 bases not matched to a gene. In germline, CDR1 is SNHLY, CDR2 FYNNEI. This CDR3 is built from 15 residues. The CDR3 spells CASSSGTGEGETQYF. In DNA, the CDR3 is TGTGCCAGCAGTTCCGGGACAGGGGAAGGGGAGACCCAGTACTTC.

This chain joins TRBV7-2 and TRBJ1-1; D perhaps matches TRBD1 (6 bases). This CDR3 contains 14 residues. With 0 bases removed from V and 11 bases from J, the gap between germline ends came to 16 bases. Germline V gene data show CDR1 as SGHTA and CDR2 as FQGNSA. DNA of the CDR3: TGTGCCAGCAGCTTAGCTCGGGGGGCGCGGTGGGCTTTCTTT. Translated: CASSLARGARWAFF.

CDR3 sequence (DNA): TGTGCCAGCTCACCACCCGAGGGACTAGCGGGAGCCTACGAGCAGTACTTC. It yields the protein CASSPPEGLAGAYEQYF. The J gene is TRBJ2-7, the V gene TRBV18, with 14 positions matching TRBD2. Germline CDR1 KGHSH, CDR2 LQKENI. After removal of 0 bases from V and 2 bases from J, the junction contained 3 bases not matched to a gene. The CDR3 length is 17 residues.

The chain uses TRBV18 and TRBJ1-4; tentatively, D is TRBD1 (5 bases). The length of the CDR3 is 18 residues. The ends were cut back, 3 bases at V and 1 base at J, with 18 bases in the middle. The germline V gene encodes CDR1 KGHSH and CDR2 LQKENI. CDR3: CASSPGRVNLGTNEKLFF. The CDR3 nucleotides are TGTGCCAGCTCACCGGGCAGGGTTAACTTGGGAACTAATGAAAAACTGTTTTTT.

The chain uses TRBV5-1 and TRBJ1-1; TRBD1 is a possible D gene (6 bases). Germline values: CDR1 SGHRS, CDR2 YFSETQ. This CDR3 spans 13 amino acids. V lost 2 bases and J lost 4, with 9 bases in between. In DNA form, the CDR3 reads TGCGCCAGCAGCTTTCAGGGGCCCACTGAAGCTTTCTTT. It specifies CASSFQGPTEAFF.